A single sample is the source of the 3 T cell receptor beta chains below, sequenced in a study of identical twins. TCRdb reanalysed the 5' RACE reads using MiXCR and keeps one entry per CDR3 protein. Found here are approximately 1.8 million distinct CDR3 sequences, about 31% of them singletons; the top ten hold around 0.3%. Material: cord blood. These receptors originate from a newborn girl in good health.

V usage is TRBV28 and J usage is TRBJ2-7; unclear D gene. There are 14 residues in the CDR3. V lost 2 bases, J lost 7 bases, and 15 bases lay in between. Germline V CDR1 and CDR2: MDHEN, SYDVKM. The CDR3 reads CASSLEVVYNEQYF. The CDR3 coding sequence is TGTGCCAGCAGTTTAGAAGTCGTTTACAATGAGCAGTACTTC.

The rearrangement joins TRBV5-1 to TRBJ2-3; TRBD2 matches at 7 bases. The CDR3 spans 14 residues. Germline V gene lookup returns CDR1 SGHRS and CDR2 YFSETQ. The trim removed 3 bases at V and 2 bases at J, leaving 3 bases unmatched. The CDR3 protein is CASSYSGYTDTQYF. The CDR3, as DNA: TGCGCCAGCAGCTATAGCGGGTACACAGATACGCAGTATTTT.

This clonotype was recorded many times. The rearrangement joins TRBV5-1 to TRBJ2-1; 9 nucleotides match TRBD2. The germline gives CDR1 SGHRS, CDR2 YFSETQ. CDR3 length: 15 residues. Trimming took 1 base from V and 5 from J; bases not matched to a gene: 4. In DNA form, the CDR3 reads TGCGCCAGCAGCTTGTTGACTAGCGGTAACAATGAGCAGTTCTTC. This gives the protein CASSLLTSGNNEQFF. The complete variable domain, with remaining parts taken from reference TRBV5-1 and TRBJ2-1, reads KAGVTQTPRYLIKTRGQQVTLSCSPISGHRSVSWYQQTPGQGLQFLFEYFSETQRNKGNFPGRFSGRQFSNSRSEMNVSTLELGDSALYLCASSLLTSGNNEQFFGPGTRLTVL.